The clone carrying this T cell receptor beta chain was detected many times. Its matching antigen is unknown. Molecular-barcoded quantitative 5'-RACE produced these TCR beta libraries. MiXCR, run by TCRdb on the 5' RACE reads, gives a single entry per CDR3 protein. This sample has roughly 190,000 distinct CDR3 sequences; 9.5% to 15% occur once, and the top ten carry approximately 15%. Trimming took 6 bases from V and 0 from J; bases not matched to a gene: 3. This CDR3 comprises 14 residues. These data come from a study of CD8 T cells in ankylosing spondylitis. The study's findings and limits: Roughly 8 highly homologous variants made up a TCR beta motif that seemed to typify ankylosing spondylitis blood.

This TCR derives from a male donor with ankylosing spondylitis or in good health (not recorded which). This chain joins TRBV12-3 or TRBV12-4 and TRBJ1-1; TRBD1 agrees at 8 bases. The material sequenced was blood, either unsorted or a sorted T cell fraction (not recorded which). CDR3 loop: CASSRTGMNTEAFF. The CDR3 DNA is TGTGCCAGCAGCCGGACAGGGATGAACACTGAAGCTTTCTTT.